The subject of this entry is one TCR beta chain. Deletions cut 1 base from V and 2 bases from J, with 12 bases between. This CDR3 region has 16 residues. Per the germline V gene, CDR1 is MGHDK and CDR2 is SYGVNS. CD8+ and CD4+ T cells from blood underwent TCR beta sequencing. RNA amounts of about 0.45 to 1 ug underwent reverse transcription with random hexamers. An immunoSEQ multiplex PCR amplified TCR beta CDR3 over 54 Vbeta and 13 Jbeta. TCRdb fed the immunoSEQ multiplex PCR reads into MiXCR, producing one record per CDR3 protein. This sample yields 180,000 or so distinct CDR3 sequences, of which more than 90% are seen a single time; roughly 0.15% belongs to the top ten. The data derive from a study of CD8 T cells in Susac syndrome.

The sample taken for sequencing was CD4+ T cells from PBMCs. The chain recombines TRBV25-1 with TRBJ2-1, with D perhaps matching TRBD1 or TRBD2 (5 bases each). The sequence was collected from a human donor in good health. CDR3 in amino acids: CASSELGEWPYNEQFF. In nucleotides, the CDR3 is TGTGCCAGCAGTGAATTGGGGGAGTGGCCCTACAATGAGCAGTTCTTC.